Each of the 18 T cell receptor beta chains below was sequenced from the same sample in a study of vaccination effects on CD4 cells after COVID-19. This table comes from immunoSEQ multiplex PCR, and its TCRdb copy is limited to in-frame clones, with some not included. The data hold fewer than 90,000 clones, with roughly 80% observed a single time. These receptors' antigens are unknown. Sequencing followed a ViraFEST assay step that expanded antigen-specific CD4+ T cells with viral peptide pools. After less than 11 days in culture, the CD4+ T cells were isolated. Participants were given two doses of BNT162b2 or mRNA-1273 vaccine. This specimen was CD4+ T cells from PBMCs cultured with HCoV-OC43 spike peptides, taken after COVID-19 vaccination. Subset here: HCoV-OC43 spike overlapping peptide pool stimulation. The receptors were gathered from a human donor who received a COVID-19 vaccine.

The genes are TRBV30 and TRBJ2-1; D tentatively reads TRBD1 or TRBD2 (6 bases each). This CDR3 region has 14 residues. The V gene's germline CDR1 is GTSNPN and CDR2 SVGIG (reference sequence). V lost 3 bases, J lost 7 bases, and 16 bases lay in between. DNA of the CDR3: TGTGCCTGGAGGCCCGACCCGGGGGCTAATGAGCAGTTCTTC. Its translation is CAWRPDPGANEQFF.

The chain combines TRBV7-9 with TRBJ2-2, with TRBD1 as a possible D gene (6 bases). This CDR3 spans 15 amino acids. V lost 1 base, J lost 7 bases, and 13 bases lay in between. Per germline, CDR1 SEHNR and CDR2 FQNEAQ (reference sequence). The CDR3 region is CASSLGTGLGGELFF. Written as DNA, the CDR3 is TGTGCCAGCAGCTTAGGAACAGGGCTTGGCGGGGAGCTGTTTTTT.

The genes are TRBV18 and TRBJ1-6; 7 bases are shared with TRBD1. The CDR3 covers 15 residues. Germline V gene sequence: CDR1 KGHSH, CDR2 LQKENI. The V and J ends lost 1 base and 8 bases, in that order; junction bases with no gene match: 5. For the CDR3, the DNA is TGTGCCAGCTCACCACTTATACAGGGGCATTCACCCCTCCACTTT. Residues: CASSPLIQGHSPLHF.

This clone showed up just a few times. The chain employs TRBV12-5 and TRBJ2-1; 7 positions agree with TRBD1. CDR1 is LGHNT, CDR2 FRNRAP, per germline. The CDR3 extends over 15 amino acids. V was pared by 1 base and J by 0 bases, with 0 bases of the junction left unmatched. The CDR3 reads CASGLGQGSYNEQFF. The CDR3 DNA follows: TGTGCTAGTGGTTTGGGACAGGGCTCCTACAATGAGCAGTTCTTC. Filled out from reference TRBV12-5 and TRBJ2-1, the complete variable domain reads DARVTQTPRHKVTEMGQEVTMRCQPILGHNTVFWYRQTMMQGLELLAYFRNRAPLDDSGMPKDRFSAEMPDATLATLKIQPSEPRDSAVYFCASGLGQGSYNEQFFGPGTRLTVL.

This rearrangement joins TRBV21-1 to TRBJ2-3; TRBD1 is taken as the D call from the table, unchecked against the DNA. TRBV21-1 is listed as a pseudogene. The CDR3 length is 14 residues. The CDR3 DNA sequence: TGTGCCAGCAGCAAAGCGATTAGGGGTGATACGCAGTATTTT. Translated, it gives CASSKAIRGDTQYF.

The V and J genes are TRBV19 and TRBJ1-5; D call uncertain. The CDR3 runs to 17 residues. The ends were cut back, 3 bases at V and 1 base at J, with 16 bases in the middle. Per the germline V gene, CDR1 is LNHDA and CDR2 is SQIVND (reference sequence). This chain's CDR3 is CASSIGRPGKSNQPQHF. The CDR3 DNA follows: TGTGCCAGTAGTATCGGTCGCCCGGGTAAAAGCAATCAGCCCCAGCATTTT.

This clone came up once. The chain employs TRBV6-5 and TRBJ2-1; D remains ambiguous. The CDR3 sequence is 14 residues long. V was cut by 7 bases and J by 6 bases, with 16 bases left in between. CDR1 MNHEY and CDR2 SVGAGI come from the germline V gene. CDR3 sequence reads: CASTPAAPSNEQFF. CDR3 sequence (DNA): TGTGCCAGCACCCCCGCCGCCCCGAGCAATGAGCAGTTCTTC.

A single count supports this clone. CDR3 protein: CASREGAGGTGELFF. CDR3 nucleotide sequence: TGCGCCAGCCGCGAGGGAGCCGGGGGGACCGGGGAGCTGTTTTTT. This chain uses TRBV5-1 with TRBJ2-2; 7 bases line up with TRBD2. Germline values: CDR1 SGHRS, CDR2 YFSETQ. The CDR3 consists of 15 residues. The V gene end was trimmed by 7 bases and the J gene end by 5 bases; junction bases not matched to a gene: 11.

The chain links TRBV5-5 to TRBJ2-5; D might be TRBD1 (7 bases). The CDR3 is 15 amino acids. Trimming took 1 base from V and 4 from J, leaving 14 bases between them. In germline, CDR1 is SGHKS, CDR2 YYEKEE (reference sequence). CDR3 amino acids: CASSLRQGGRETQYF. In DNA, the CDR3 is TGTGCCAGCAGCTTGCGTCAGGGGGGTCGAGAGACCCAGTACTTC.

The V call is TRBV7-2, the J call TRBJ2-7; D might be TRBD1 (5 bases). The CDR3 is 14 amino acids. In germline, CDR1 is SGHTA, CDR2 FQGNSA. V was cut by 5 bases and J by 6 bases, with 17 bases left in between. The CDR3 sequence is CASSPRTGQGEQYV. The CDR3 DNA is TGTGCCAGCAGCCCGCGGACGGGCCAGGGCGAGCAGTACGTC.

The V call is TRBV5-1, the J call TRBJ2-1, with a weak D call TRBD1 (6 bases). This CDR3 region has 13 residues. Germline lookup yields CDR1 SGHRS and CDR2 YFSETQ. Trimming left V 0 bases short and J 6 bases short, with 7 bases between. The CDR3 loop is CASSLETGNEQFF. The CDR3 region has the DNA TGCGCCAGCAGCTTGGAGACAGGCAATGAGCAGTTCTTC.

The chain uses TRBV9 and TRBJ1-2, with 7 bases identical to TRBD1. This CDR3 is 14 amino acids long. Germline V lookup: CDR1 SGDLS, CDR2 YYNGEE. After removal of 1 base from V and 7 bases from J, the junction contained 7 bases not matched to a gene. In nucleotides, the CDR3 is TGTGCCAGCAGCGTAACTGGGACAGTCGCTGGCTACACCTTC. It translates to CASSVTGTVAGYTF.

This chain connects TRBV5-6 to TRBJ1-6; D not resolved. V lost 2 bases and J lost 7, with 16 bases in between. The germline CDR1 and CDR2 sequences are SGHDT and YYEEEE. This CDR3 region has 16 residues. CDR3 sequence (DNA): TGTGCCAGCAGCTTCGGCGGGGATTCACAGAATTCACCCCTCCACTTT. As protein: CASSFGGDSQNSPLHF. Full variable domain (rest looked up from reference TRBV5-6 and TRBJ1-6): DAGVTQSPTHLIKTRGQQVTLRCSPKSGHDTVSWYQQALGQGPQFIFQYYEEEERQRGNFPDRFSGHQFPNYSSELNVNALLLGDSALYLCASSFGGDSQNSPLHFGNGTRLTVT.

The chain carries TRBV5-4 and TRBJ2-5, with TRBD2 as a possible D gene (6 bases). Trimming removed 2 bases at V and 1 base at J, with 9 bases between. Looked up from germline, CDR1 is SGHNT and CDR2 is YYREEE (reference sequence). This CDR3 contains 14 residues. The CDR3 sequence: CASSFGGAQETQYF. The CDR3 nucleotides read TGTGCCAGCAGCTTCGGAGGGGCCCAAGAGACCCAGTACTTC.

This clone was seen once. The DNA for the CDR3 is TGTGCCAGCAGCTTAGTTTTAGCGACAAACTATGGCTACACCTTC. The encoded protein is CASSLVLATNYGYTF. The chain has TRBV7-9 and TRBJ1-2; D not resolved. The CDR3 length is 15 residues. From germline, CDR1 is SEHNR and CDR2 FQNEAQ (reference sequence). V shed 1 base and J shed 2 bases, with 11 bases lying between them. Looking up the rest from reference TRBV7-9 and TRBJ1-2 gives the full variable domain: DTGVSQNPRHKITKRGQNVTFRCDPISEHNRLYWYRQTLGQGPEFLTYFQNEAQLEKSRLLSDRFSAERPKGSFSTLEIQRTEQGDSAMYLCASSLVLATNYGYTFGSGTRLTVV.

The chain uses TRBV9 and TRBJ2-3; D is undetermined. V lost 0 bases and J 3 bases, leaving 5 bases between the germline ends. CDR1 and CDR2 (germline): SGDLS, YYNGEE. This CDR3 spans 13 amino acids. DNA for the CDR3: TGTGCCAGCAGCGTAGAAGGAACAGATACGCAGTATTTT. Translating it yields CASSVEGTDTQYF.

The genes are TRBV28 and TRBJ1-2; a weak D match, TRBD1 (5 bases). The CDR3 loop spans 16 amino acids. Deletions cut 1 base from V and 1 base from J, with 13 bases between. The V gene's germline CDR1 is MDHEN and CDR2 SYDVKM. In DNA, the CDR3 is TGTGCCAGCAGTTTATTGGACGGGACCATTAACTATGGCTACACCTTC. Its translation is CASSLLDGTINYGYTF.

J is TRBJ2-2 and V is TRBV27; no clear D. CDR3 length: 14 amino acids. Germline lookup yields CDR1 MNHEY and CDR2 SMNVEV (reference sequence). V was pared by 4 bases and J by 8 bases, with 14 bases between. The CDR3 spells CASSSQNGMGELFF. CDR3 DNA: TGTGCCAGCAGTTCCCAGAACGGAATGGGGGAGCTGTTTTTT.